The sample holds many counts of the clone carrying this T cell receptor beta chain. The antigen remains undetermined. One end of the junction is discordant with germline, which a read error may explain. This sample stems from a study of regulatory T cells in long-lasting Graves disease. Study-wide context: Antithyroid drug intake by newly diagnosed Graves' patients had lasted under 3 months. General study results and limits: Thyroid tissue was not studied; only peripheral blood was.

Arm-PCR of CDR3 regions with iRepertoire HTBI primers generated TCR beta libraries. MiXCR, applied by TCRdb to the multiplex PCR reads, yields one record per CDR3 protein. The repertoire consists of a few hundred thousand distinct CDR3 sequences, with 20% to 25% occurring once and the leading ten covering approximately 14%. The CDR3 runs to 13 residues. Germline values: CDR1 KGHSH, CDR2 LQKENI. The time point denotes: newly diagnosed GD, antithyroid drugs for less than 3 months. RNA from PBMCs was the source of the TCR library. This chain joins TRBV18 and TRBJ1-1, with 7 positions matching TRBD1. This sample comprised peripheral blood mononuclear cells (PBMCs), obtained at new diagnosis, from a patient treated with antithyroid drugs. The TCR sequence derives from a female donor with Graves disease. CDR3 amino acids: CASSPQGRTEAFF. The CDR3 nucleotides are TGTGCCAGCTCCCCACAGGGGAGAACTGAAGCTTTCTTT.